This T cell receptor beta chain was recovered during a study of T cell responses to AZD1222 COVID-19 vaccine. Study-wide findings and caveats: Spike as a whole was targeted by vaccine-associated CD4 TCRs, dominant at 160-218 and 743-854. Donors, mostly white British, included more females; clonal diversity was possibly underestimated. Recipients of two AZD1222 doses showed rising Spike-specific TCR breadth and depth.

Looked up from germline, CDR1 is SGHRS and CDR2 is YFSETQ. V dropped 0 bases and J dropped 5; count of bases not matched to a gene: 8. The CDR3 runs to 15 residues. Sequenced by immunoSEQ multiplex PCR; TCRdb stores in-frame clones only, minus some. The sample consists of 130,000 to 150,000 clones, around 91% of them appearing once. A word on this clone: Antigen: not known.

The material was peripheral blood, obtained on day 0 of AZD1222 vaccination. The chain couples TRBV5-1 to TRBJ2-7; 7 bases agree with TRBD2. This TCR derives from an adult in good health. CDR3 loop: CASSLAERGMDEQYF. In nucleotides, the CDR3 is TGCGCCAGCAGCTTGGCCGAGCGGGGTATGGACGAGCAGTACTTC.